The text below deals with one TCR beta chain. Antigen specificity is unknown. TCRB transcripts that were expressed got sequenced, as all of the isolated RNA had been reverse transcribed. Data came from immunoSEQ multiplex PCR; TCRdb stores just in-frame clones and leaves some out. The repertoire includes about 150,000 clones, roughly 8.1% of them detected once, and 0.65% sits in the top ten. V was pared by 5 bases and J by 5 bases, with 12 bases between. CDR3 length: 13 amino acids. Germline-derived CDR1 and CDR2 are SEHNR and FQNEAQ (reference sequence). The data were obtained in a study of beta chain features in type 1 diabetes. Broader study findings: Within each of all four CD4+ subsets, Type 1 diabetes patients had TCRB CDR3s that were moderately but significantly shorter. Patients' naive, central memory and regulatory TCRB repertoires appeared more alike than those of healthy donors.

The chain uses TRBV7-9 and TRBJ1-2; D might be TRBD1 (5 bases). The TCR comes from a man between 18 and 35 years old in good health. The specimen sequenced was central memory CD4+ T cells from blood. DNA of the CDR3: TGTGCCAGCAGCGCCGGGCAGGGATATGGCTACACCTTC. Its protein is CASSAGQGYGYTF.